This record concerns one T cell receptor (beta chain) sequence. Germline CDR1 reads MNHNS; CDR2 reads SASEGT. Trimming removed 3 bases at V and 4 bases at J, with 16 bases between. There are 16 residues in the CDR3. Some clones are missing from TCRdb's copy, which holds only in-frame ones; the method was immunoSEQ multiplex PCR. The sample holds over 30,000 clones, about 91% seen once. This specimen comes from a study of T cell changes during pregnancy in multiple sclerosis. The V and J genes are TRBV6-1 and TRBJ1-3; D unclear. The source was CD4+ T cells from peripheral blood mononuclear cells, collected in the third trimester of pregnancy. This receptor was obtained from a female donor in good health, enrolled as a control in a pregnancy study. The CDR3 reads CASSDPREGRGNTIYF. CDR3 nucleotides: TGTGCCAGCAGTGATCCGAGGGAAGGGAGAGGAAACACCATATATTTT.